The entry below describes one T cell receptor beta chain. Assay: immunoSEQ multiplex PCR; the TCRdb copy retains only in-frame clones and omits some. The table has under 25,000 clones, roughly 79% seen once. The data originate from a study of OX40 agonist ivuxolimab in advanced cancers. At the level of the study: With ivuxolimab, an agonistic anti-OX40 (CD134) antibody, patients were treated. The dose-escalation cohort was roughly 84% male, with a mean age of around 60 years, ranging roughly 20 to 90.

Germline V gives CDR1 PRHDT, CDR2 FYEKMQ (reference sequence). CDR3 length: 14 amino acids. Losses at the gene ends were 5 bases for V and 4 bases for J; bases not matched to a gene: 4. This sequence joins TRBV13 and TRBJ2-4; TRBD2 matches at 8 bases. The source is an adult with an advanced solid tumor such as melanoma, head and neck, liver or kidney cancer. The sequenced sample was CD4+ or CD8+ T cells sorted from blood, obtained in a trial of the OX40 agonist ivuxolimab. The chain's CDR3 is CASSTTSEKNIQYF. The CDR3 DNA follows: TGTGCCAGCAGCACGACTAGCGAGAAAAACATTCAGTACTTC.